This TCR beta chain appears in the sequencing data of a study of T cells in Graves' hyperthyroidism and ophthalmopathy (dated 2019 in TCRdb). Background on the whole study: Peripheral blood samples were taken at initial diagnosis, before any treatment was given. To identify TCR V-J signatures that set the groups apart, the researchers used a discovery cohort of about a hundred patients, made up of under 45 with Graves' ophthalmopathy and around 58 with stable Graves' hyperthyroidism. Prospective prediction of ophthalmopathy was tested in an independent validation cohort consisting of roughly 19 hyperthyroidism patients and approximately 16 patients who later progressed to ophthalmopathy. For training and testing, the 110 or so patients in the discovery cohort were randomly divided in a 7:3 ratio. The study also compared thyroid tissue and blood T-cell repertoires from roughly six Graves' hyperthyroidism patients. Once sampling was done, hyperthyroidism patients were given methimazole at a starting dose of 30 mg daily, whereas ophthalmopathy patients were given high-dose intravenous methylprednisolone. According to the paper, TCR Vbeta CDR3 sequencing was carried out on approximately 140 peripheral blood samples, which came from more than 40 ophthalmopathy, 75 to 80 hyperthyroidism and roughly 17 progressor patients.

The TCR beta CDR3 regions were amplified from the RNA transcripts. The TCR CDR3 was subjected to a first round of RT-PCR using the HTBI primer set and the Qiagen OneStep RT-PCR kit. A second multiplex PCR round built the libraries, followed by size selection and purification. Sequencing of the libraries was done on an Illumina HiSeq2000 using paired-end 100 bp reads. The published analysis was carried out like this. SOAPnuke was used to process the raw data, removing reads that contained adapters or uncalled bases, had a mean Phred below 15, or lacked an exact match to the constant primer or identifier. High-quality paired reads were merged with COPE v1.2.5, and unique nucleotide sequences were defined as clonotypes. Clonotypes were aligned to IMGT TRBV, TRBD and TRBJ reference segments using MiTCR v1.1. Only V-J combinations with frequency above 0.0001, covering 99% to 99.2% of repertoires, were analysed. A TCS score was defined as the ratio of F50 (clonal expansion) to E x V (chaos), with BLOSUM62-based TCRdist applied between CDR3 peptides within each V-J. Welch's t-statistics and random forest reduced 514 V-J features to about 13, which were used in a naive Bayes classifier (R e1071). TCRdb cleaned the public reads at Q25 with fastp, built clones with MiXCR and kept in-frame beta chains. Every CDR3 protein is listed once, alongside the most common genes and DNA of its rows. TCRdb, rather than the study authors, made the V and J calls. The sample contains under 300,000 distinct CDR3 sequences, less than 30% of them found a single time. The ten largest account for 25% to 30% of the sample.

Results and caveats for the whole study, not just this receptor: No statistical method was used to set the sample size in advance, and investigators knew the group allocation. Ophthalmopathy was separated from stable hyperthyroidism by a 13 V-J signature model, with around 88% sensitivity and roughly 81% specificity obtained in cross-validation and 80%/75% obtained in testing. Blood samples also contained most of the expanded thyroid clonotypes (frequency above 0.001), which suggests that blood repertoires may reflect thyroid immune responses. In validation, progression to ophthalmopathy was predicted by the model with 70.59% sensitivity and approximately 78% specificity, a median of approximately 6.5 months before onset.

This clonotype appeared many times. What this receptor recognizes is not known. No much larger clone is present one base from it, and per-base qualities are unavailable. The hyperthyroidism patients were between 18 and 65 years old and newly diagnosed, with a disease duration of less than 2 months. Patients with uncontrolled infections, other autoimmune diseases, pregnancy or lactation were excluded. Diagnoses were based on clinical symptoms, serum thyroxine and TRAb, thyroid ultrasound and orbital computed tomography. Blood from progressor patients was drawn when they were first diagnosed with hyperthyroidism, before any ophthalmopathy symptoms appeared. PBMCs were separated from over 9 ml of fresh peripheral blood using Ficoll-Paque density gradient centrifugation. Patients classed as progressors first received a Graves' hyperthyroidism diagnosis and then went on to develop ophthalmopathy during follow-up. Total RNA was extracted with Trizol reagent, and quality was checked on an Agilent 2100 Bioanalyzer.

For CDR1 and CDR2, the germline V gene (reference sequence) lists DFQATT and SNEGSKA. The CDR3 measures 15 amino acids from cysteine to phenylalanine. The entry retains the CDR3 DNA only, 45 bases that are in frame from base 1. V loses 4 bases at its end and J loses 5 bases; junction bases beyond the gene matches: 13. The chain is encoded by TRBV20-1 joined to TRBJ2-5; 7 bases in between match TRBD1. The sequence was obtained from a man aged 40-50 years with Graves' hyperthyroidism that later progressed to Graves' ophthalmopathy. Source material: blood. This receptor carries the CDR3 CSAISTGQAGETQYF. The DNA sequence reads TGCAGTGCTATTAGCACCGGACAGGCTGGGGAGACCCAGTACTTC.